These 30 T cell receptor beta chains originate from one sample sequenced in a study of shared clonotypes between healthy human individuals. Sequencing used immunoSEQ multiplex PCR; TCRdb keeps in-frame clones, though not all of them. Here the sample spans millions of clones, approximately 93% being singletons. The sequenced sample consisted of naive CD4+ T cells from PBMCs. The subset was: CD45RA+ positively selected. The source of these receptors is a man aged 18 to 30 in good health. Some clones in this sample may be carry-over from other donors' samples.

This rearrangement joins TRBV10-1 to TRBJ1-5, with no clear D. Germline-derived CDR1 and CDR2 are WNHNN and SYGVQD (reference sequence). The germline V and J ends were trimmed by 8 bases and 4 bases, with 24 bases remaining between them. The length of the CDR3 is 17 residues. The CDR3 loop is CASFVKQGCRKNQPQHF. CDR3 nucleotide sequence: TGCGCCAGCTTTGTAAAGCAAGGTTGCAGAAAAAATCAGCCCCAGCATTTT.

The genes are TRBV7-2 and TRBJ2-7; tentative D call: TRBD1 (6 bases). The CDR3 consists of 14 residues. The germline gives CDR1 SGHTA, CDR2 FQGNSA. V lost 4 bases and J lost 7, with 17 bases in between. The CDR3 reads CASSYGTGTLEQYF. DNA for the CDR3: TGTGCCAGCAGCTATGGCACAGGGACCCTAGAGCAGTACTTC.

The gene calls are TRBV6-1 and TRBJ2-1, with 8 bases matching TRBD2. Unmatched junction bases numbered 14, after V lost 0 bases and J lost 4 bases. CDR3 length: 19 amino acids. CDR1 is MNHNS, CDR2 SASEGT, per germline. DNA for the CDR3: TGTGCCAGCAGTGAAGCCCCTTTACGGGGGCGCGGGGGGTACAATGAGCAGTTCTTC. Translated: CASSEAPLRGRGGYNEQFF.

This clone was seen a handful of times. DNA for the CDR3: TGTGCCAGCAGCAGGGGGTCCAATCAGCCCCAGCATTTT. It yields the protein CASSRGSNQPQHF. J is TRBJ1-5 and V is TRBV13, with D perhaps TRBD1 (6 bases). Per the germline V gene, CDR1 is PRHDT and CDR2 is FYEKMQ (reference sequence). V was shortened by 5 bases and J by 3 bases, with 8 bases between the two germline ends. The CDR3 loop spans 13 amino acids. The full variable domain, with the rest looked up from reference TRBV13 and TRBJ1-5, is AAGVIQSPRHLIKEKRETATLKCYPIPRHDTVYWYQQGPGQDPQFLISFYEKMQSDKGSIPDRFSAQQFSDYHSELNMSSLELGDSALYFCASSRGSNQPQHFGDGTRLSIL.

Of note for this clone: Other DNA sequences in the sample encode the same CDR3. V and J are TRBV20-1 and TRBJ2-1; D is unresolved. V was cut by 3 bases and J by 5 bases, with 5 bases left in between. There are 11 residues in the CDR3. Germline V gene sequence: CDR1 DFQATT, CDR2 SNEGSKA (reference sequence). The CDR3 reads CSASLNNEQFF. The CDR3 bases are TGCAGTGCTAGTCTTAACAATGAGCAGTTCTTC.

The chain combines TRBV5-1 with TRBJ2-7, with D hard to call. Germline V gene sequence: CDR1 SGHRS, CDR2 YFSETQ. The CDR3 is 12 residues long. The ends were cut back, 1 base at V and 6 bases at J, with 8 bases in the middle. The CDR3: CASSLIGREQYF. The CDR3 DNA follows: TGCGCCAGCAGCTTGATCGGTCGCGAGCAGTACTTC.

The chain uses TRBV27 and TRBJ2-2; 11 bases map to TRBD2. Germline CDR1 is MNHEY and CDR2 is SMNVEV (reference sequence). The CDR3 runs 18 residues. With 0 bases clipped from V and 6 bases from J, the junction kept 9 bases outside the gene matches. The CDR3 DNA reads TGTGCCAGCAGTTTATCGTTTGCTAGCGGGAGGCCTTCCGGGGAGCTGTTTTTT. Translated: CASSLSFASGRPSGELFF.

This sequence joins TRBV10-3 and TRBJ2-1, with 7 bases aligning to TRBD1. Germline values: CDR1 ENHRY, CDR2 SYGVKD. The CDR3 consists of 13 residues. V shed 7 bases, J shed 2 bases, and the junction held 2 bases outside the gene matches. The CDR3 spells CAIKDRTYNEQFF. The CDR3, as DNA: TGTGCCATCAAGGACAGGACCTACAATGAGCAGTTCTTC.

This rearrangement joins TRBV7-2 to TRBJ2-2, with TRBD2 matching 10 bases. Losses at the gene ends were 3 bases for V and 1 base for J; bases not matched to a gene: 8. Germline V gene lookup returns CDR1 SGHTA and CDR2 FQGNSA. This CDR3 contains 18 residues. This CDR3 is CASSFLAVAGGNTGELFF. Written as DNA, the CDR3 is TGTGCCAGCAGCTTTCTGGCGGTAGCGGGAGGGAACACCGGGGAGCTGTTTTTT. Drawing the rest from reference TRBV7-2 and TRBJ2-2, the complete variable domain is GAGVSQSPSNKVTEKGKDVELRCDPISGHTALYWYRQSLGQGLEFLIYFQGNSAPDKSGLPSDRFSAERTGGSVSTLTIQRTQQEDSAVYLCASSFLAVAGGNTGELFFGEGSRLTVL.

Here the CDR3 DNA reads TGTGCCAGCAGCTTCGTAGCGGGAGGGCCGGTGGTTGACAAAAACATTCAGTACTTC. Its protein product is CASSFVAGGPVVDKNIQYF. The rearrangement uses TRBV7-2 and TRBJ2-4; 11 bases align to TRBD2. This CDR3 contains 19 residues. After removal of 3 bases from V and 3 bases from J, the junction contained 13 bases not matched to a gene. CDR1 and CDR2 (germline): SGHTA, FQGNSA.

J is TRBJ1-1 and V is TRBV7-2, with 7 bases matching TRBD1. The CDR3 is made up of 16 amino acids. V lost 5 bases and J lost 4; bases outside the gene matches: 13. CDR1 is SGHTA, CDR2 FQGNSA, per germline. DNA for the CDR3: TGTGCCAGCAGCGAATTGAACAGGGGAAGTGGCACTGAAGCTTTCTTT. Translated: CASSELNRGSGTEAFF.

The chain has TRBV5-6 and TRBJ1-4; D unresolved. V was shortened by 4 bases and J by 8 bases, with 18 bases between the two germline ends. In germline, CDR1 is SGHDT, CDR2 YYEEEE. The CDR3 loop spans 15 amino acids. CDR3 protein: CASSTWTEAREKLFF. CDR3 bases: TGTGCCAGCAGCACCTGGACTGAAGCACGGGAAAAACTGTTTTTT.

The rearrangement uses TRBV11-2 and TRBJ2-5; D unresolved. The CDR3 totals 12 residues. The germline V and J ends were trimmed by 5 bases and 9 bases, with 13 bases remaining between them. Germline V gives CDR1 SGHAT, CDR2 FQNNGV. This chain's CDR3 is CASSQPSGAQYF. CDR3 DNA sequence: TGTGCCAGCAGCCAGCCGTCCGGAGCCCAGTACTTC.

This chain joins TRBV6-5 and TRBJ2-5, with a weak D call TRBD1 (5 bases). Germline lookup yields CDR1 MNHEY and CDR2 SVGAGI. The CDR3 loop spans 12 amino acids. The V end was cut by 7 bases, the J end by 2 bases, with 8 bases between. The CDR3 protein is CASIDRQETQYF. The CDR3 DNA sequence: TGTGCCAGCATCGACAGACAAGAGACCCAGTACTTC.

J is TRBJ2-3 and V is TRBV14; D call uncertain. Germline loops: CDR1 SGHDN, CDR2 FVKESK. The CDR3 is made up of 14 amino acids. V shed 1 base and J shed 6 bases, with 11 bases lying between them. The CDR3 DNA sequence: TGTGCCAGCAGCCAAGCTCTGTCCGGCGATACGCAGTATTTT. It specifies CASSQALSGDTQYF. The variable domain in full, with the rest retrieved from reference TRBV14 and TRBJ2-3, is EAGVTQFPSHSVIEKGQTVTLRCDPISGHDNLYWYRRVMGKEIKFLLHFVKESKQDESGMPNNRFLAERTGGTYSTLKVQPAELEDSGVYFCASSQALSGDTQYFGPGTRLTVL.

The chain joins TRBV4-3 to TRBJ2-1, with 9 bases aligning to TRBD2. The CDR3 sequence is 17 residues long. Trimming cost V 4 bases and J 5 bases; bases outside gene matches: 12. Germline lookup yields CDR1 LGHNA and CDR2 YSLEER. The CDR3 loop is CASSLHRGTSYDNEQFF. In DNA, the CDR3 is TGCGCCAGCAGCCTCCACCGTGGGACTAGCTACGACAATGAGCAGTTCTTC.

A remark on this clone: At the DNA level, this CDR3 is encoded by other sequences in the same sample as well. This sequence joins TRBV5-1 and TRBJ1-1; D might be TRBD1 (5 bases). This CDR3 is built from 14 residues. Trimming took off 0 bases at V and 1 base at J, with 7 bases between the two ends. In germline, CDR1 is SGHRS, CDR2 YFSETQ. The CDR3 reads CASSLGGQNTEAFF. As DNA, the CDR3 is TGCGCCAGCAGCTTGGGTGGACAGAACACTGAAGCTTTCTTT.

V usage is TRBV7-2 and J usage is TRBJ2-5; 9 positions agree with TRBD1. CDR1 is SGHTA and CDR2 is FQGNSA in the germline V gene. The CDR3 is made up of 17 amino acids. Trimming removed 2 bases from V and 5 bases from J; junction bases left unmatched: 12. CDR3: CASSLTTGGAYPETQYF. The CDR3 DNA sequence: TGTGCCAGCAGCTTAACCACAGGGGGCGCTTATCCTGAGACCCAGTACTTC.

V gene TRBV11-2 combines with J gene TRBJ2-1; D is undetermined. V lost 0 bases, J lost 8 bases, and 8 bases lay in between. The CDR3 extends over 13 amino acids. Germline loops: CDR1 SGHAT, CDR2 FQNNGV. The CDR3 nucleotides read TGTGCCAGCAGCTTAGATTCGCTTGATGAGCAGTTCTTC. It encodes CASSLDSLDEQFF.

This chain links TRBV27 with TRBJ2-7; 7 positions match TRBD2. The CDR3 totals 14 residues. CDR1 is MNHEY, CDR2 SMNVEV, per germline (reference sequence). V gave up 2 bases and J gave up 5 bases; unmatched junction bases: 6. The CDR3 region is CASSLGGRLHEQYF. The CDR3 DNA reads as TGTGCCAGCAGTTTAGGCGGGAGACTTCACGAGCAGTACTTC.

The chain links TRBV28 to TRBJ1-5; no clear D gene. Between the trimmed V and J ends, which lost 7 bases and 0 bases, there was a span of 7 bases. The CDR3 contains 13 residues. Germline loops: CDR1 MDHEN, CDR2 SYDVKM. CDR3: CASNRISNQPQHF. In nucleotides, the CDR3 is TGTGCCAGCAACCGCATTAGCAATCAGCCCCAGCATTTT.

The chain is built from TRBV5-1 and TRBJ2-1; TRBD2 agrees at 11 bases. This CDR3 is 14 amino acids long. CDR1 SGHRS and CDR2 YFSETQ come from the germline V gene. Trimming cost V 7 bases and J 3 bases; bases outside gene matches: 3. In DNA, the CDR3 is TGCGCCAGCGAAGGGACTAGCGGCTACAATGAGCAGTTCTTC. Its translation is CASEGTSGYNEQFF.

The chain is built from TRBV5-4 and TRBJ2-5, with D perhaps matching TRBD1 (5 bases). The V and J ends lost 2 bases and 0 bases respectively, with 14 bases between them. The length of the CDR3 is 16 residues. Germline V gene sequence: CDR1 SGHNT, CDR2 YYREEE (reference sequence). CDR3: CASSFIPTAYQETQYF. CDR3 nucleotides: TGTGCCAGCAGCTTTATCCCGACAGCGTACCAAGAGACCCAGTACTTC.

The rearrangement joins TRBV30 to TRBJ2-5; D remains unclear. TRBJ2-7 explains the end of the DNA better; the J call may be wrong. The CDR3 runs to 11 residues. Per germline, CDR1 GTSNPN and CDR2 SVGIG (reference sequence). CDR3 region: CAWSAYYEQYF. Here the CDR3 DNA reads TGTGCCTGGAGTGCCTACTACGAGCAGTACTTC.

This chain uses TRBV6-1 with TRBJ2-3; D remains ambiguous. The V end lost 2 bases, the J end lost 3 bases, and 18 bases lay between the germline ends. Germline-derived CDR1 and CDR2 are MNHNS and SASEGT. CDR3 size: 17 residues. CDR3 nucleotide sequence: TGTGCCAGCAGTGAATCCAGGTATGGCCTTGGGACAGATACGCAGTATTTT. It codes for CASSESRYGLGTDTQYF.

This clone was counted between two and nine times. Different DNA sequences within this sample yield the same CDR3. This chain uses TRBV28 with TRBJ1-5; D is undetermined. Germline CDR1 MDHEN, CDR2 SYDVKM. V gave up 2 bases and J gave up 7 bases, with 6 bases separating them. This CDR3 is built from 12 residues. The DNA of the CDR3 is TGTGCCAGCAGTTTAGGTAACCAGCCCCAGCATTTT. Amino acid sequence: CASSLGNQPQHF.

The CDR3 here is CASRIQGASAEAFF. The CDR3 bases are TGTGCCAGCAGAATACAGGGGGCGTCCGCTGAAGCTTTCTTT. The chain couples TRBV28 to TRBJ1-1; the match to TRBD1 covers 9 bases. J lost 6 bases, V lost 6 bases, and 8 bases had no gene match. Germline V gives CDR1 MDHEN, CDR2 SYDVKM. The CDR3 runs 14 residues.

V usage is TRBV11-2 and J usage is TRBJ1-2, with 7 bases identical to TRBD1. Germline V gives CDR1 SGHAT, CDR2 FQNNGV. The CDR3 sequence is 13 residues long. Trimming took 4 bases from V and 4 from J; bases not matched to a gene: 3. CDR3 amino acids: CASSSRDSYGYTF. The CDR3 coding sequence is TGTGCCAGCAGCTCCCGGGACAGCTATGGCTACACCTTC.

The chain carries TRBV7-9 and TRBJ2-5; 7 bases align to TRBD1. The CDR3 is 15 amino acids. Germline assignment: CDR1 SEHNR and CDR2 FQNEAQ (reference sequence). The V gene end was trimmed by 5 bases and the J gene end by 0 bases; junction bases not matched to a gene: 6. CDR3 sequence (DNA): TGTGCCAGCAGCACACAGACAGGGTACCAAGAGACCCAGTACTTC. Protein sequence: CASSTQTGYQETQYF.

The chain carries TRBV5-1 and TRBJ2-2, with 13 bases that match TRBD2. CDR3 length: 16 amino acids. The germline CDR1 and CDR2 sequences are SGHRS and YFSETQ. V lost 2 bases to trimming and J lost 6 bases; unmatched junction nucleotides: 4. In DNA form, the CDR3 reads TGCGCCAGCAGCTTAGGACTAGCGGGAGACGCCGGGGAGCTGTTTTTT. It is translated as CASSLGLAGDAGELFF.